This TCR beta chain was found in a study of PD-1 blockade in classical Hodgkin lymphoma. Study at large: Nivolumab dosed at 3 mg/kg went to patients intravenously every 2 weeks.

Profiled with immunoSEQ multiplex PCR; TCRdb holds only in-frame clones, not every one. The table has more than 90,000 clones, roughly 80% seen once; the top ten hold 15% to 20%. Germline V lookup: CDR1 ENHRY, CDR2 SYGVKD. The CDR3 runs 15 residues. V lost 6 bases, J lost 0 bases, and 12 bases lay in between. Details on this clone: Antigen: not known.

Study-wide points: Newly diagnosed patients were said to have less baseline TCR diversity than healthy donors did.

Each patient experienced a relapse that followed autologous stem cell transplantation, and brentuximab vedotin exposure varied. The sequence was obtained from a human donor with classical Hodgkin lymphoma. The J gene is TRBJ2-1, the V gene TRBV10-3; D remains unclear. Sequencing was performed on peripheral blood mononuclear cells (PBMCs), taken before the second cycle of nivolumab. The CDR3 loop reads CAISPSPSSYNEQFF. The CDR3 coding sequence is TGTGCCATCAGCCCTTCGCCGAGCTCCTACAATGAGCAGTTCTTC.